This TCR beta chain was observed in a study of cytomegalovirus exposure and HLA in healthy donors. V dropped 4 bases and J dropped 1; count of bases not matched to a gene: 3. The CDR3 runs to 15 residues. Germline-derived CDR1 and CDR2 are SGHKS and YYEKEE (reference sequence). The PCR made use of 60 Vbeta and 13 Jbeta primers. Methods used by the authors: Unique TCR beta chains numbered approximately 80 million in a later analysis, with roughly 10 million shared. TCRdb keeps only in-frame clones here, not all; method: immunoSEQ multiplex PCR. That table is the source of V, J and clone size, and D and trimming were worked out from the DNA. The table lists 150,000 to 200,000 clones, around 85% of them singletons, with about 10% in the top ten.

The sequence was obtained from a man aged 18-30 years in good health and CMV-seropositive. V gene TRBV5-5 combines with J gene TRBJ2-7, with 12 bases fitting TRBD2. Sequenced input: PBMCs. This chain's CDR3 is CASSPLAGGSYEQYF. The CDR3 DNA sequence: TGTGCCAGCAGCCCACTAGCGGGGGGTTCCTACGAGCAGTACTTC.